These 5 T cell receptor beta chains came from one sample sequenced in a study of T cell responses to AZD1222 COVID-19 vaccine. The protocol was immunoSEQ multiplex PCR, while the TCRdb copy is restricted to in-frame clones and leaves out a portion. The sample records about 160,000 clones, roughly nine tenths being singletons. This specimen was peripheral blood, taken on day 0 of MenACWY control vaccination. Receptors were obtained from an adult in good health.

The CDR3, as DNA: TGTGCCAGCTCATTTCGACAGGGGGACACTGAAGCTTTCTTT. It specifies CASSFRQGDTEAFF. J is TRBJ1-1 and V is TRBV18; TRBD1 matches at 9 bases. Germline-derived CDR1 and CDR2 are KGHSH and LQKENI. The CDR3 has 14 residues. The J segment lost 3 bases and the V segment lost 5 bases, leaving 4 bases of the junction unmatched.

This clone was detected only once. This chain joins TRBV19 and TRBJ1-5; no reliable D call. The CDR3 has 14 amino acids. Germline V gene sequence: CDR1 LNHDA, CDR2 SQIVND (reference sequence). Trimming cost V 6 bases and J 0 bases, with 9 bases left between them. CDR3 sequence reads: CASRGRDSNQPQHF. Written as DNA, the CDR3 is TGTGCCAGTAGAGGACGGGATAGCAATCAGCCCCAGCATTTT.

This clone was counted once. The chain is built from TRBV14 and TRBJ1-1; no definite D call. CDR3 size: 15 residues. Per germline, CDR1 SGHDN and CDR2 FVKESK. The V end lost 0 bases, the J end lost 1 base, and 9 bases lay between the germline ends. The chain's CDR3 is CASSQDGERNTEAFF. The CDR3 DNA reads TGTGCCAGCAGCCAAGATGGGGAGCGGAACACTGAAGCTTTCTTT.

The chain carries TRBV7-9 and TRBJ2-5, with 11 bases that match TRBD1. Germline loops: CDR1 SEHNR, CDR2 FQNEAQ (reference sequence). Trimming at V came to 5 bases and at J to 2 bases, leaving 7 bases not matched to a gene. This CDR3 has 16 residues. The DNA of the CDR3 is TGTGCCAGCAGCAAGAGGGACAGGGGGTTACAAGAGACCCAGTACTTC. Translated, it gives CASSKRDRGLQETQYF.

The chain employs TRBV21-1 and TRBJ1-4; the listed D gene, TRBD1, was not tested against the DNA. TRBV21-1 is a recognized pseudogene. This CDR3 contains 16 residues. The CDR3 nucleotides are TGTGCCAGCAGATGTGAGACGACAGGGTCGAGAGAAAAACTGTTTTTT. Translation gives CASRCETTGSREKLFF.